Below are 9 T cell receptor beta chains sequenced from a single sample in a study of graft-versus-host responses after intestinal transplantation. Produced via immunoSEQ multiplex PCR; TCRdb's table is partial and in-frame only. The repertoire consists of roughly 15,000 clones, with around 38% occurring once and the leading ten covering roughly 1.1%. Material: alloreactive CD4+ T cells from a mixed lymphocyte reaction culture, obtained before intestinal transplant. The subset is: CFSE-low proliferating T cells sorted from approximately 6-day pre-transplant mixed lymphocyte reaction (GvH or HvG direction). These receptors all stem from a human patient who received an intestinal transplant.

V is TRBV20-1 and J is TRBJ2-7; no clear D gene. The CDR3 has 11 residues. Germline CDR1 is DFQATT and CDR2 is SNEGSKA (reference sequence). The CDR3 is CSATSIDEQYF. CDR3 nucleotides: TGCAGCGCGACATCGATCGACGAGCAGTACTTC.

The genes are TRBV7-9 and TRBJ1-2; D is unclear. The CDR3 length is 12 residues. Germline lookup yields CDR1 SEHNR and CDR2 FQNEAQ (reference sequence). Trimming took 3 bases from V and 5 from J, leaving 7 bases between them. The DNA for the CDR3 is TGTGCCAGCAGCTTTGAGGGATATGGCTACACCTTC. Protein product: CASSFEGYGYTF.

This chain links TRBV25-1 with TRBJ1-2; 7 bases align to TRBD1. Per the germline V gene, CDR1 is MGHDK and CDR2 is SYGVNS. The CDR3 contains 14 residues. J was trimmed by 4 bases and V by 6 bases; bases with no gene match: 8. The CDR3, as DNA: TGTGCCAGCAGGGGAGACAGGGATTCCTATGGCTACACCTTC. Protein: CASRGDRDSYGYTF.

V and J are TRBV7-8 and TRBJ2-7, with D tentatively TRBD1 (7 bases). The CDR3 runs 15 residues. CDR1 is SGHVS and CDR2 is FQNEAQ in the germline V gene. V dropped 3 bases and J dropped 2 bases, with 14 bases sitting between them. CDR3 loop: CASSLPGGRTYEQYF. The CDR3, as DNA: TGTGCCAGCAGCTTGCCAGGGGGGAGGACCTACGAGCAGTACTTC.

A few counts support this clone. This rearrangement joins TRBV15 to TRBJ1-1, with TRBD1 as a possible D gene (5 bases). The V end was cut by 0 bases, the J end by 11 bases, with 10 bases between. This CDR3 contains 12 residues. Germline-derived CDR1 and CDR2 are LNHNV and YYDKDF (reference sequence). CDR3: CATSRDRVSAFF. CDR3 DNA: TGTGCCACCAGCAGAGACAGGGTATCGGCTTTCTTT.

This clone was seen only a few times. The rearrangement uses TRBV7-6 and TRBJ2-2; D not resolved. The CDR3 loop spans 16 amino acids. Per the germline V gene, CDR1 is SGHVS and CDR2 is FNYEAQ. Trimming took off 2 bases at V and 0 bases at J, with 10 bases between the two ends. CDR3 sequence (DNA): TGTGCCAGCAGCTTAAGCCAATCTACGAACACCGGGGAGCTGTTTTTT. Protein product: CASSLSQSTNTGELFF.

The chain recombines TRBV5-1 with TRBJ2-1, with 8 bases identical to TRBD1. Per the germline V gene, CDR1 is SGHRS and CDR2 is YFSETQ. CDR3 size: 15 residues. V was clipped by 4 bases and J by 3 bases; unmatched bases: 6. The chain's CDR3 is CASSRGTGGYNEQFF. CDR3 nucleotides: TGCGCCAGCAGCCGAGGGACAGGAGGCTACAATGAGCAGTTCTTC.

The chain couples TRBV11-2 to TRBJ2-7; TRBD1 aligns across 11 bases. After removal of 5 bases from V and 7 bases from J, the junction contained 10 bases not matched to a gene. The CDR3 runs to 15 residues. In germline, CDR1 is SGHAT, CDR2 FQNNGV. The CDR3 DNA sequence: TGTGCCAGCAGCGAAGGGACAGGGGGTATCAGTGAGCAGTACTTC. It translates to CASSEGTGGISEQYF.

This clone was seen a handful of times. This rearrangement joins TRBV11-2 to TRBJ1-6; D ambiguous. Trimming cost V 10 bases and J 6 bases, with 19 bases left between them. There are 15 residues in the CDR3. Germline CDR1 and CDR2: SGHAT and FQNNGV. The CDR3 coding sequence is TGTGCCACCGCCGTGTTACCCACCGGTAATTCACCCCTCCACTTT. Translation: CATAVLPTGNSPLHF.